This T cell receptor (beta chain) was observed in a study of siplizumab effects on memory and regulatory T cells. Sequencing used immunoSEQ multiplex PCR; TCRdb keeps in-frame clones, though not all of them. The sample lists approximately 100,000 clones, 92% occurring once. Comment on this clone: What it binds is unknown.

Points from the study as a whole: Unstimulated subsets accounted for the mapping of only a minor share of the clones that were alloreactive. Naive T cells looked more diverse than memory cells, and they looked like major contributors to the alloresponse. Alloreactive sequences whose origin lay in unstimulated CD4+ memory cells were significantly reduced by siplizumab.

This TCR derives from a human donor in good health. The sequenced material came from Tregs sorted from blood.

The CDR3 bases are TGTGCCAGCAGTTATTCAGGGGGCGATATCTACGAGCAGTACTTC. Protein product: CASSYSGGDIYEQYF. This chain uses TRBV6-5 with TRBJ2-7, with 8 bases aligning to TRBD1. Germline lookup yields CDR1 MNHEY and CDR2 SVGAGI. With V trimmed by 3 bases and J by 3 bases, 7 bases remained unmatched. The CDR3 contains 15 residues.